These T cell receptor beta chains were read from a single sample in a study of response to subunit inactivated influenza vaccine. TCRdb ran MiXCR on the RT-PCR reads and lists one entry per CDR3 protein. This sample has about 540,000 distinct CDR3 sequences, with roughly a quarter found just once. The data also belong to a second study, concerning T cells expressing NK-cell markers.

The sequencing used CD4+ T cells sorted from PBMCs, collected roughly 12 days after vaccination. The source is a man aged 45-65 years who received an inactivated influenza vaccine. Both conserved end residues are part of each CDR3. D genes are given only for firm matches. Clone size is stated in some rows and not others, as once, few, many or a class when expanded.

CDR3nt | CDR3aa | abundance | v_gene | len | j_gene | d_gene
TGCGCCAGCAGTCAAACAGGGGAGGCTGGCTACACCTTC | CASSQTGEAGYTF | - | TRBV5-1 | 13 | TRBJ1-2 | TRBD1
TGCAGTGCGGGGGGACAGGGTTACTACGAGCAGTACTTC | CSAGGQGYYEQYF | few | TRBV20-1 | 13 | TRBJ2-7 | TRBD1
TGTGCCAGCAGCCCCCAAGGACTAGTCAGCACAGATACGCAGTATTTT | CASSPQGLVSTDTQYF | - | TRBV11-3 | 16 | TRBJ2-3 | TRBD2
TGTGCCAGCACGTCGACAACCCGCATTCAGTACTTC | CASTSTTRIQYF | - | TRBV28 | 12 | TRBJ2-4 | -
TGTGCCATCAGTGAGTCGGTTGAGACCCAGTACTTC | CAISESVETQYF | - | TRBV10-3 | 12 | TRBJ2-5 | -
TGTGCCATCAGGGAGACTAGCGGGCCCATTGACGGAGGGCAGTATTTT | CAIRETSGPIDGGQYF | - | TRBV10-3 | 16 | TRBJ2-3 | TRBD2
TGTGCCAGCAGCACAAGAGGGGTCAACAATGAGCAGTTCTTC | CASSTRGVNNEQFF | many | TRBV2 | 14 | TRBJ2-1 | -
TGTGCCAGCAAACGGAGAGATGGCTACACCTTC | CASKRRDGYTF | few | TRBV5-6 | 11 | TRBJ1-2 | -
TGTGCCAGCAGCTCCCTTACCGGGACTAGTGTCCCAGATACGCAGTATTTT | CASSSLTGTSVPDTQYF | few | TRBV7-9 | 17 | TRBJ2-3 | TRBD2
TGTGCCTGGAGCCCTTCGGGCGACGAGCAGTACTTC | CAWSPSGDEQYF | few | TRBV30 | 12 | TRBJ2-7 | -
TGTGCCAGCAGTTTTGAATCCTACAATGAGCAGTTCTTC | CASSFESYNEQFF | few | TRBV12-3/TRBV12-4 | 13 | TRBJ2-1 | -
TGTGCCATCGCCCAAACCGGGGAGCTGTTTTTT | CAIAQTGELFF | - | TRBV10-3 | 11 | TRBJ2-2 | -
TGTGCCAGCAGCTCGAAACAGGGGACTGAGACCCAGTACTTC | CASSSKQGTETQYF | few | TRBV7-2 | 14 | TRBJ2-5 | -
TGCGCCAGCAGCCAAGGGACGGGTAGGAATGAGCAGTTCTTC | CASSQGTGRNEQFF | few | TRBV4-3 | 14 | TRBJ2-1 | -
TGTGCCAGCAGCCGACTAGCGTCGGGGTCCTACAATGAGCAGTTCTTC | CASSRLASGSYNEQFF | few | TRBV28 | 16 | TRBJ2-1 | TRBD2
TGCGCCAGCAGCCCCTGGGCGGTGGGGGGGACCTACGAGCAGTACTTC | CASSPWAVGGTYEQYF | - | TRBV4-1 | 16 | TRBJ2-7 | TRBD2
TGTGCCAGCCAACGGGGGGGGAGACAAGAGACCCAGTACTTC | CASQRGGRQETQYF | once | TRBV2 | 14 | TRBJ2-5 | TRBD2
TGTGCCAGCACTCGTCAGCGGGGGGCGGAGACCCAGTACTTC | CASTRQRGAETQYF | - | TRBV2 | 14 | TRBJ2-5 | TRBD2
TGTGCCAGCAGCTTGGACAGGTGGAGCTCCTACAATGAGCAGTTCTTC | CASSLDRWSSYNEQFF | - | TRBV5-6 | 16 | TRBJ2-1 | -
TGTGCCAGCAGTCCAGACAGGGGGGTTTATCATAACATTCAGTACTTC | CASSPDRGVYHNIQYF | - | TRBV12-3/TRBV12-4 | 16 | TRBJ2-4 | TRBD1
TGTGCCTGGATTCCCTCGGACGGAGAACCCCAAGAGACCCAGCACTTC | CAWIPSDGEPQETQHF | - | TRBV30 | 16 | TRBJ2-5 | -
TGTGCCAGCAGCCCGGGGGCGGACCGGGAGCAGTACTTC | CASSPGADREQYF | - | TRBV5-6 | 13 | TRBJ2-7 | -